The clone carrying this T cell receptor beta chain has just a few counts. Its antigen remains unknown. This record belongs to a study of cytomegalovirus exposure and HLA in healthy donors. Use of 60 Vbeta and 13 Jbeta primers characterized the PCR. Data came from immunoSEQ multiplex PCR; TCRdb stores just in-frame clones and leaves some out. The table has 130,000 or so clones, 85% to 90% seen once; the top ten hold about 5%. Study results and caveats: According to the study, roughly 160 TCR beta chains were cytomegalovirus-associated.

Germline values: CDR1 LGHNA, CDR2 YSLEER. V was clipped by 1 base and J by 5 bases; unmatched bases: 9. The CDR3 loop spans 17 amino acids. The sample comprised PBMCs. The sequence was collected from a woman aged 25 to 45 in good health and CMV-seronegative. This rearrangement joins TRBV4-3 to TRBJ2-1; 9 positions agree with TRBD2. The CDR3 sequence is CASSQVTASGTHNEQFF. The CDR3, as DNA: TGCGCCAGCAGCCAAGTAACCGCTAGCGGGACCCACAATGAGCAGTTCTTC.